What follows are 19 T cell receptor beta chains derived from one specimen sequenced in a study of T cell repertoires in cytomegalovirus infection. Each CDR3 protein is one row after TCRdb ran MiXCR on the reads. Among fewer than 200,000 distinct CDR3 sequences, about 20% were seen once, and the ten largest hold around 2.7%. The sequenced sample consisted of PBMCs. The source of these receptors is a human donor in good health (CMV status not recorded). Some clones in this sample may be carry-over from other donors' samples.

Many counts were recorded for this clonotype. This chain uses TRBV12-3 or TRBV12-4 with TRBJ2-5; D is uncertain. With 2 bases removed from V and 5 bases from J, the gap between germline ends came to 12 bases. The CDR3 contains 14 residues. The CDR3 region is CASSLFGVWETQYF. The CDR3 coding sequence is TGTGCCAGCAGTTTATTCGGCGTTTGGGAGACCCAGTACTTC.

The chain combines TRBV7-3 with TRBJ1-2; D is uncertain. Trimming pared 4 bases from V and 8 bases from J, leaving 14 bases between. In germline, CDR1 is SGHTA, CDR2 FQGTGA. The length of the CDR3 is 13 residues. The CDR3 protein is CASSSRRDGGYTF. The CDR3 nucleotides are TGTGCCAGCAGCTCACGCCGCGATGGAGGCTACACCTTC.

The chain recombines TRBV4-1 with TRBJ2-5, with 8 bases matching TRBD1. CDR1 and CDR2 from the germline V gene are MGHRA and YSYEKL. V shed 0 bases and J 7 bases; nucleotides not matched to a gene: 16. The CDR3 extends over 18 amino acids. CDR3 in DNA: TGCGCCAGCAGCCAAGATTCCTCCGGGACAGGCCTCCGGGGGACCCAGTACTTC. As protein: CASSQDSSGTGLRGTQYF.

The CDR3 spells CAISEGPRLAGGPGETQYF. DNA of the CDR3: TGTGCCATCAGTGAAGGTCCGAGACTAGCGGGAGGGCCGGGGGAGACCCAGTACTTC. The gene calls are TRBV10-3 and TRBJ2-5; TRBD2 aligns across 14 bases. The CDR3 runs to 19 residues. Looked up from germline, CDR1 is ENHRY and CDR2 is SYGVKD. V trimming: 3 bases; J trimming: 5 bases; junction bases outside the gene matches: 14.

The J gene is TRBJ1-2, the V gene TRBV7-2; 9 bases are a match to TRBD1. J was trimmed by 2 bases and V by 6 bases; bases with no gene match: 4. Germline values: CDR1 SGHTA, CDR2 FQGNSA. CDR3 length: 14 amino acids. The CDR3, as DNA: TGTGCCAGCAGGTCCGGGACAGGGAACTATGGCTACACCTTC. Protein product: CASRSGTGNYGYTF.

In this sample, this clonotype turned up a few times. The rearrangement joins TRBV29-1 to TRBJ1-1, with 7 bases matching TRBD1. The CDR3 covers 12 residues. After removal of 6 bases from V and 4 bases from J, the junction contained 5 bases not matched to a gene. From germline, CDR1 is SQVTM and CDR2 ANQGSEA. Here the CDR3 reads CSVWTGRTEAFF. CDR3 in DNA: TGCAGCGTGTGGACAGGACGCACTGAAGCTTTCTTT.

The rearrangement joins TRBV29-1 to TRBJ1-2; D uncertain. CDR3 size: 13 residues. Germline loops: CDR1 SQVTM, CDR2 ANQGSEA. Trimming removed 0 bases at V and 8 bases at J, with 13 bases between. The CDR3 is CSVEDQGYGGYTF. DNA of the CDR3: TGCAGCGTTGAAGATCAAGGTTATGGGGGCTACACCTTC.

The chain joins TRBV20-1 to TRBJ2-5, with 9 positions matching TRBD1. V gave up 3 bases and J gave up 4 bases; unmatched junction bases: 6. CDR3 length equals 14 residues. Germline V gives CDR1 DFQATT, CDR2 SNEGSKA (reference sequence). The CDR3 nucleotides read TGCAGTGCTAGCCCCGGGACAGGGTCAGAGACCCAGTACTTC. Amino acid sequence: CSASPGTGSETQYF.

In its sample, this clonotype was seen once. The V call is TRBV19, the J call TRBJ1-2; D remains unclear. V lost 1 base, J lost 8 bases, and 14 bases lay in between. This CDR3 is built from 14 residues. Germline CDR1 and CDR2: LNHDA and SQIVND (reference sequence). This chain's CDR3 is CASSIGIRITGYTF. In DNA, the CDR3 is TGTGCCAGTAGTATAGGTATCAGGATCACGGGCTACACCTTC.

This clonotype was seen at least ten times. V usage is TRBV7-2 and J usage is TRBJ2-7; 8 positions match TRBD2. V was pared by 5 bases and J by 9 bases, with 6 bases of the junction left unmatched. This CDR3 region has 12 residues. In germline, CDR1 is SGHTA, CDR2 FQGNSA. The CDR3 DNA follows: TGTGCCAGCAGCCAGGCGCGGGGGGCGCAGTACTTC. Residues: CASSQARGAQYF. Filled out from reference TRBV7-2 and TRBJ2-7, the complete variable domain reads GAGVSQSPSNKVTEKGKDVELRCDPISGHTALYWYRQSLGQGLEFLIYFQGNSAPDKSGLPSDRFSAERTGGSVSTLTIQRTQQEDSAVYLCASSQARGAQYFGPGTRLTVT.

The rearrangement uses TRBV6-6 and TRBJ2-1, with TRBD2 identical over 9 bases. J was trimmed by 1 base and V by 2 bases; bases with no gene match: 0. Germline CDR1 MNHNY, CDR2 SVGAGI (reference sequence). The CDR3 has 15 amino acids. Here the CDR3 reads CASSYTSGSYNEQFF. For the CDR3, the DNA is TGTGCCAGCAGTTACACTAGCGGGTCCTACAATGAGCAGTTCTTC.

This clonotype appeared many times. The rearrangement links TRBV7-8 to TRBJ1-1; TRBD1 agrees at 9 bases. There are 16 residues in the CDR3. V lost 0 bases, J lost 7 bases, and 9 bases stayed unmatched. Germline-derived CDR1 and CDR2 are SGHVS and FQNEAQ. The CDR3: CASSLAITPGQGEAFF. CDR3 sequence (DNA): TGTGCCAGCAGCTTAGCCATTACACCGGGACAGGGTGAAGCTTTCTTT.

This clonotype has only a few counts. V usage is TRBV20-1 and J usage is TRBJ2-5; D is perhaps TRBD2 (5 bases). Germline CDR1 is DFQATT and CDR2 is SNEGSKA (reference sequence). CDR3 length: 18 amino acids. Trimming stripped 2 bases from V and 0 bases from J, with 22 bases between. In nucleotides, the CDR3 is TGCAGTGCTAGACCGTTACCGGGATTAATTCAACACCAAGAGACCCAGTACTTC. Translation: CSARPLPGLIQHQETQYF.

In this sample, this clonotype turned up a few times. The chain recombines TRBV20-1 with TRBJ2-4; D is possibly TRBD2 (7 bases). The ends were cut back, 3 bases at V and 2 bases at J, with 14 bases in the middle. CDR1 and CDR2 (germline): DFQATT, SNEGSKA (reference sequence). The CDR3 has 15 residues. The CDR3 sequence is CSASSRGGPKNIQYF. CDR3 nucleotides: TGCAGTGCTAGTAGCAGGGGAGGGCCCAAAAACATTCAGTACTTC.

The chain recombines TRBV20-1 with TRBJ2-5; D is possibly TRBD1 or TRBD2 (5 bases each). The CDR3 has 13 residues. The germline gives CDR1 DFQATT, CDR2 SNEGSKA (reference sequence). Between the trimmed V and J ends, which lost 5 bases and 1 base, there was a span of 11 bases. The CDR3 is CSAARGPQETQYF. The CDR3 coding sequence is TGCAGTGCTGCACGGGGACCCCAAGAGACCCAGTACTTC.

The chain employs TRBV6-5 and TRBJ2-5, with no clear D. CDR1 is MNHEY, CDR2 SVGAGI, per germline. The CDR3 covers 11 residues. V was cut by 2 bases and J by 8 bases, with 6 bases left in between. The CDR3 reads CASSYGLTQYF. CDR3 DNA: TGTGCCAGCAGTTACGGTCTAACCCAGTACTTC.

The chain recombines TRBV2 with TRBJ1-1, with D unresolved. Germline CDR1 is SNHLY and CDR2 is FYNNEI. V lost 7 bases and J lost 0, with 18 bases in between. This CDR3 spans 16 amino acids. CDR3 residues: CASTPYVVELNTEAFF. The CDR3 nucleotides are TGTGCCAGCACCCCCTACGTCGTGGAGTTGAACACTGAAGCTTTCTTT.

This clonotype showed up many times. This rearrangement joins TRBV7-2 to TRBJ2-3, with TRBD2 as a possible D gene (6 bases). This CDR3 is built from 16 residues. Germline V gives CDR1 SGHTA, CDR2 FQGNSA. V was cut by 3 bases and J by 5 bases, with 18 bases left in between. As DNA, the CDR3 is TGTGCCAGCAGCTTGGGGAGCGGGTTCCGAGAAGATACGCAGTATTTT. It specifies CASSLGSGFREDTQYF.

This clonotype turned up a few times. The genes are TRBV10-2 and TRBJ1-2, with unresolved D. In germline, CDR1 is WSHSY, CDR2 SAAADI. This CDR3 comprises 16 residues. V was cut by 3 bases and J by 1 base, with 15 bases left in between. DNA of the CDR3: TGCGCCAGCAGTGATACGGGCAGAGATTATAACTATGGCTACACCTTC. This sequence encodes CASSDTGRDYNYGYTF.